Each of the 7 T cell receptor beta chains below was sequenced from the same sample in a study of blood T cell repertoires in COVID-19. Method: immunoSEQ multiplex PCR; TCRdb's copy keeps in-frame clones and lacks some. The sample lists 490,000 or so clones, around nine tenths seen once, with roughly 8.5% in the top ten. The sequenced sample was PBMCs or T cells enriched from blood (not recorded which). The receptors come from a woman in her fifties or sixties who had recovered from COVID-19.

The sample holds a few counts of this clone. The J gene is TRBJ1-1, the V gene TRBV6-4; D uncertain. The CDR3 contains 13 residues. The V and J ends lost 9 bases and 5 bases respectively, with 16 bases between them. CDR1 and CDR2 from the germline V gene are MRHNA and SNTAGT. The CDR3 DNA reads TGTGCCAGGCTTAGAAACTGCTTAACTGAAGCTTTCTTT. It yields the protein CARLRNCLTEAFF.

In nucleotides, the CDR3 is TGTGCCAGCAACTACGTAGCGGGGGGCGGACATGAGCAGTTCTTC. Encoded protein: CASNYVAGGGHEQFF. The chain links TRBV7-2 to TRBJ2-1; 10 bases match TRBD2. This CDR3 spans 15 amino acids. The V segment lost 7 bases and the J segment 8 bases; nucleotides outside the gene matches: 11. Germline CDR1 is SGHTA and CDR2 is FQGNSA.

This chain links TRBV29-1 with TRBJ1-2; 12 bases are shared with TRBD1. V lost 7 bases, J lost 6 bases, and 3 bases stayed unmatched. Germline V gene sequence: CDR1 SQVTM, CDR2 ANQGSEA. The CDR3 totals 12 residues. The CDR3 spells CSGRDRGHGYTF. The CDR3 DNA follows: TGCAGCGGACGGGACAGGGGGCATGGCTACACCTTC.

The V gene is TRBV21-1, the J gene TRBJ1-1. TRBV21-1 is a documented pseudogene. The CDR3 consists of 14 residues. CDR3 nucleotides: TGTGCCAGCAGCACGAGTCCCCGGAACACTGAAGCTTTCTTT. Amino acids: CASSTSPRNTEAFF.

The rearrangement uses TRBV9 and TRBJ2-1, with TRBD2 as a possible D gene (7 bases). The CDR3 has 14 residues. Per the germline V gene, CDR1 is SGDLS and CDR2 is YYNGEE. Trimming left V 0 bases short and J 7 bases short, with 11 bases between. The CDR3 coding sequence is TGTGCCAGCAGCGTAGGCGGGGGACAAAATGAGCAGTTCTTC. It codes for CASSVGGGQNEQFF.

A few counts support this clone. The genes are TRBV9 and TRBJ2-5; TRBD1 is a possible D gene (7 bases). From germline, CDR1 is SGDLS and CDR2 YYNGEE. Trimming cost V 3 bases and J 4 bases, with 10 bases left between them. This CDR3 has 13 residues. The CDR3, as DNA: TGTGCCAGCAGCGCGGGGGACAGAGAGACCCAGTACTTC. Its protein product is CASSAGDRETQYF.

V gene TRBV27 combines with J gene TRBJ1-2, with 10 bases aligning to TRBD1. With 5 bases clipped from V and 8 bases from J, the junction kept 11 bases outside the gene matches. Germline V gene data show CDR1 as MNHEY and CDR2 as SMNVEV (reference sequence). The CDR3 sequence is 15 residues long. The DNA for the CDR3 is TGTGCCAGCAGTCGATTGACAGGGGGCTTCGAGGGCTACACCTTC. Protein product: CASSRLTGGFEGYTF.